The 20 T cell receptor beta chains listed next were all sequenced from one sample in a study of identical twins. TCRdb processed the 5' RACE reads anew with MiXCR; each CDR3 protein has one entry. The sample lists about 790,000 distinct CDR3 sequences; around a sixth were seen once. In addition, the sample was reused for a study of T cells expressing NK-cell markers.

The sequenced sample consisted of PBMCs. The receptors derive from a woman under 30 in good health.

This clonotype was detected a few times. The J gene is TRBJ1-1, the V gene TRBV7-2; D remains unclear. The germline V gene has CDR1 SGHTA and CDR2 FQGNSA. CDR3 length equals 14 residues. The V and J ends lost 2 bases and 2 bases respectively, with 9 bases between them. The CDR3 nucleotides read TGTGCCAGCAGCTTACAGCATACCAACACTGAAGCTTTCTTT. This encodes CASSLQHTNTEAFF.

This clonotype was picked up one time. The genes are TRBV19 and TRBJ2-7, with 7 bases matching TRBD1. Germline CDR1 and CDR2: LNHDA and SQIVND (reference sequence). With 5 bases clipped from V and 10 bases from J, the junction kept 8 bases outside the gene matches. This CDR3 region has 12 residues. CDR3 DNA: TGTGCCAGTAGTCGTCAGGGGGAAGGTCAGTACTTC. Its translation: CASSRQGEGQYF.

This chain links TRBV18 with TRBJ2-7; TRBD1 aligns across 7 bases. The germline CDR1 and CDR2 sequences are KGHSH and LQKENI. With 3 bases clipped from V and 9 bases from J, the junction kept 11 bases outside the gene matches. This CDR3 spans 14 amino acids. This chain's CDR3 is CASSPYGQAVGQYF. As DNA, the CDR3 is TGTGCCAGCTCACCGTACGGACAGGCTGTGGGGCAGTACTTC.

Many counts were recorded for this clonotype. For the CDR3, the DNA is TGCGCCAGCAGCTTTGGTAGCGCTAGGGCAAATGGCTACACCTTC. The encoded protein is CASSFGSARANGYTF. The rearrangement joins TRBV5-1 to TRBJ1-2; D is ambiguous. Germline CDR1 and CDR2: SGHRS and YFSETQ. V was clipped by 2 bases and J by 6 bases, with 17 bases between them. The CDR3 totals 15 residues.

The chain uses TRBV7-2 and TRBJ1-1; the D gene is possibly TRBD1 (5 bases). The CDR3 is 14 residues long. Germline V gene lookup returns CDR1 SGHTA and CDR2 FQGNSA. V shed 2 bases and J shed 3 bases, with 10 bases lying between them. The CDR3: CASSLLDSYTEAFF. DNA of the CDR3: TGTGCCAGCAGCTTACTTGACAGCTACACTGAAGCTTTCTTT. Full variable domain (missing parts from reference TRBV7-2 and TRBJ1-1): GAGVSQSPSNKVTEKGKDVELRCDPISGHTALYWYRQSLGQGLEFLIYFQGNSAPDKSGLPSDRFSAERTGGSVSTLTIQRTQQEDSAVYLCASSLLDSYTEAFFGQGTRLTVV.

The sample holds a few counts of this clonotype. The chain combines TRBV6-5 with TRBJ1-1; possibly TRBD1 for D (5 bases). Germline-derived CDR1 and CDR2 are MNHEY and SVGAGI. V was pared by 2 bases and J by 1 base, with 11 bases between. The CDR3 loop spans 15 amino acids. The CDR3 sequence is CASSYTGLTNTEAFF. The CDR3 DNA sequence: TGTGCCAGCAGTTACACAGGACTTACGAACACTGAAGCTTTCTTT.

This clonotype was detected ten times or more. This rearrangement joins TRBV29-1 to TRBJ2-7; TRBD1 aligns across 10 bases. The CDR3 totals 15 residues. The trim removed 7 bases at V and 0 bases at J, leaving 9 bases unmatched. The germline gives CDR1 SQVTM, CDR2 ANQGSEA. The CDR3 protein is CSAIPGQGSSYEQYF. Here the CDR3 DNA reads TGCAGCGCGATCCCGGGACAGGGGAGCTCCTACGAGCAGTACTTC.

This clonotype has a count of ten or more. The chain links TRBV12-3 or TRBV12-4 to TRBJ2-1; 8 nucleotides match TRBD2. V was clipped by 6 bases and J by 7 bases; unmatched bases: 14. The CDR3 is 16 residues long. The CDR3 spells CASSPRGTSTANEQFF. The CDR3 bases are TGTGCCAGCAGCCCAAGAGGGACTAGTACGGCAAATGAGCAGTTCTTC.

This chain uses TRBV12-3 or TRBV12-4 with TRBJ2-1; possible D gene TRBD1, 5 bases. The CDR3 loop spans 14 amino acids. The V gene lost 3 bases and the J gene lost 10 bases, with 16 bases spanning the gap. CDR3 protein: CASSFPPRVWEQFF. The CDR3 DNA is TGTGCCAGCAGTTTCCCTCCCAGGGTTTGGGAGCAGTTCTTC.

This clonotype was found a few times. V and J are TRBV20-1 and TRBJ2-3, with a weak D call TRBD2 (7 bases). Trimming left V 1 base short and J 0 bases short, with 17 bases between. CDR3 length: 17 amino acids. Per the germline V gene, CDR1 is DFQATT and CDR2 is SNEGSKA (reference sequence). The CDR3 bases are TGCAGTGCTAGAGCGGGCGGGGGCCCCCTTAGCACAGATACGCAGTATTTT. Translating gives CSARAGGGPLSTDTQYF.

The chain employs TRBV5-1 and TRBJ2-7, with 8 bases lining up with TRBD2. J was trimmed by 7 bases and V by 4 bases; bases with no gene match: 19. CDR3 length: 17 residues. Germline lookup yields CDR1 SGHRS and CDR2 YFSETQ. CDR3 sequence: CASSRTPGGGGGFEQYF. As DNA, the CDR3 is TGCGCCAGCAGCCGTACGCCCGGGGGGGGCGGAGGGTTTGAGCAGTACTTC.

The V call is TRBV5-1, the J call TRBJ2-3; 10 bases match TRBD1. The V and J ends lost 6 bases and 1 base, in that order; junction bases with no gene match: 2. CDR1 is SGHRS and CDR2 is YFSETQ in the germline V gene. The CDR3 has 14 residues. The CDR3 DNA is TGCGCCAGCACCGGGACAGGGGGCACAGATACGCAGTATTTT. This codes for CASTGTGGTDTQYF. Filled out from reference TRBV5-1 and TRBJ2-3, the complete variable domain reads KAGVTQTPRYLIKTRGQQVTLSCSPISGHRSVSWYQQTPGQGLQFLFEYFSETQRNKGNFPGRFSGRQFSNSRSEMNVSTLELGDSALYLCASTGTGGTDTQYFGPGTRLTVL.

This clonotype was detected only a few times. The chain has TRBV12-3 or TRBV12-4 and TRBJ2-2; D is perhaps TRBD2 (6 bases). The CDR3 extends over 15 amino acids. V was shortened by 4 bases and J by 1 base, with 10 bases between the two germline ends. The CDR3 region is CASSWGVGNTGELFF. CDR3 bases: TGTGCCAGCAGTTGGGGGGTAGGGAACACCGGGGAGCTGTTTTTT.

This clonotype showed up just a few times. The rearrangement uses TRBV12-3 or TRBV12-4 and TRBJ2-7, with D uncertain. CDR3 length equals 12 residues. Deletions cut 6 bases from V and 6 bases from J, with 12 bases between. DNA of the CDR3: TGTGCCAGCAGAAAGGGCATTCGCGAGCAGTACTTC. Amino acids: CASRKGIREQYF.

The gene calls are TRBV12-3 or TRBV12-4 and TRBJ2-7; D is undetermined. V shed 7 bases and J shed 6 bases, with 16 bases lying between them. The CDR3 is 13 residues long. CDR3: CASTHPRLVEQYF. CDR3 in DNA: TGTGCCAGCACCCATCCGAGGCTGGTCGAGCAGTACTTC.

V and J are TRBV5-1 and TRBJ1-2; 10 bases are a match to TRBD1. With V trimmed by 4 bases and J by 4 bases, 7 bases remained unmatched. The CDR3 covers 15 residues. CDR1 is SGHRS and CDR2 is YFSETQ in the germline V gene. CDR3 coding DNA: TGCGCCAGCAGCATCGGGACAGGGGAATCCTATGGCTACACCTTC. It yields the protein CASSIGTGESYGYTF.

The chain joins TRBV5-1 to TRBJ2-1; 9 positions agree with TRBD2. Germline CDR1 and CDR2: SGHRS and YFSETQ. The V and J ends lost 0 bases and 7 bases, in that order; junction bases with no gene match: 8. The CDR3 loop spans 16 amino acids. DNA for the CDR3: TGCGCCAGCAGCTTGGGTAGCGGGGGAGGTAGGAATGAGCAGTTCTTC. Its protein is CASSLGSGGGRNEQFF.

For the CDR3, the DNA is TGCAGTGCGACCCCAGGTTTACAGGGCTACACCTTC. This codes for CSATPGLQGYTF. The rearrangement uses TRBV20-1 and TRBJ1-2; D gene ambiguous. The ends were cut back, 6 bases at V and 8 bases at J, with 16 bases in the middle. This CDR3 has 12 amino acids. Germline assignment: CDR1 DFQATT and CDR2 SNEGSKA (reference sequence).

The V and J genes are TRBV24-1 and TRBJ2-3, with D possibly TRBD2 on 7 matching bases. CDR3 length: 16 amino acids. Germline V gives CDR1 KGHDR, CDR2 SFDVKD. V lost 3 bases to trimming and J lost 3 bases, with 15 bases between them. The CDR3: CATSDRGGGGTDTQYF. CDR3 DNA sequence: TGTGCCACCAGTGATCGCGGGGGCGGGGGAACAGATACGCAGTATTTT.

In its sample, this clonotype was seen a few times. This chain links TRBV6-5 with TRBJ2-2, with 8 bases aligning to TRBD2. CDR1 and CDR2 (germline): MNHEY, SVGAGI. V shed 0 bases, J shed 7 bases, and the junction held 7 bases outside the gene matches. This CDR3 is built from 16 residues. The CDR3, as DNA: TGTGCCAGCAGTTACTCGCGGGGGGCGGTCGTCGGGGAGCTGTTTTTT. Its protein product is CASSYSRGAVVGELFF.